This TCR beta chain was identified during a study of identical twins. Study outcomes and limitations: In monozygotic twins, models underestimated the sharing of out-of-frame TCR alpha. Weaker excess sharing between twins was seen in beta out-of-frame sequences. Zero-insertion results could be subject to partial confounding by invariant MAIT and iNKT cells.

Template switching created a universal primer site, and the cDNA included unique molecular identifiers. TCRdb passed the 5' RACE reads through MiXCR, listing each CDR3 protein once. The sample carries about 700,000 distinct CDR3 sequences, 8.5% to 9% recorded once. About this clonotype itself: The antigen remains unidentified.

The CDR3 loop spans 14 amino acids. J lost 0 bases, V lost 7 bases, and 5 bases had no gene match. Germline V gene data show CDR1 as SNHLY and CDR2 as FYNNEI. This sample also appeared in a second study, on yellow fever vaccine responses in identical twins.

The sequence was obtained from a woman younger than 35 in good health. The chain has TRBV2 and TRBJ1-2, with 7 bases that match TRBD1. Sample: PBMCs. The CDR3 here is CASKQGIANYGYTF. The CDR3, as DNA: TGTGCCAGCAAACAGGGGATCGCTAACTATGGCTACACCTTC. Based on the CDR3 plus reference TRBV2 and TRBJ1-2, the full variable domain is EPEVTQTPSHQVTQMGQEVILRCVPISNHLYFYWYRQILGQKVEFLVSFYNNEISEKSEIFDDQFSVERPDGSNFTLKIRSTKLEDSAMYFCASKQGIANYGYTFGSGTRLTVV.